This T cell receptor (beta chain) is from a study of CD8+CD57+ T cells in acquired aplastic anemia. The template for TCR beta VDJ and CDR3 sequence profiling was genomic DNA. One entry per CDR3 protein, called by TCRdb with MiXCR from the reads. The sample has roughly 240,000 distinct CDR3 sequences; around 45% are singletons. A word on this clonotype: Its antigen is undetermined.

Per the germline V gene, CDR1 is WSHSY and CDR2 is SAAADI. This CDR3 comprises 17 residues. Germline trimming cut 7 bases from V and 4 bases from J; bases unmatched to any gene: 15. General study results and limits: Shared by patients and controls, roughly 28 CD8+ CDR3s were abundant in patients. Statistical testing detected no significant gap in CD8+ Simpson's diversity between patients and controls.

For sequencing, patients were chosen who had shown expansion of CD8+CD57+ cells by flow cytometry. Material: sorted CD4+, CD8+, or CD8+CD57+ T cells (not recorded which) from PBMCs. The genes are TRBV10-2 and TRBJ1-2, with 10 nucleotides matching TRBD1. This sequence was found in a human donor with aplastic anemia. CDR3 bases: TGCGCCAGCACCCACTCGATCCGGGACAGGGGATCCTATGGCTACACCTTC. It yields the protein CASTHSIRDRGSYGYTF.